The T cell receptor beta chain under discussion was sequenced for a study of T cell repertoires in cytomegalovirus infection. Study at large: Recently identified HLA-C-restricted CMV epitopes and well-studied HLA-B-restricted CMV epitopes were used by the study. Public TCR beta signatures were indicative of both CMV infection and a matching HLA type. Overall study results and limits: HLA-C-restricted CMV clonotypes gave the most frequent clonotype in two of eight donors.

TCRdb recomputed calls from the reads with MiXCR, one row per CDR3 protein. The sample shows about 570,000 distinct CDR3 sequences, under 45% of them seen only once. V was trimmed by 5 bases and J by 1 base, leaving 18 bases between them. The CDR3 spans 18 residues. CDR1 is MNHEY and CDR2 is SMNVEV in the germline V gene (reference sequence). A remark on this clonotype: Its specificity is unknown.

J is TRBJ1-6 and V is TRBV27; D remains ambiguous. The origin of this receptor is a human donor in good health (CMV status not recorded). Some clones in this sample may be carry-over from other donors' samples. The specimen comprised cultured PBMCs, sampled from culture after CMV antigen stimulation. The CDR3 DNA is TGTGCCAGCAGTCTACGACTCGGGGTGAGGTCCTATAATTCACCCCTCCACTTT. It specifies CASSLRLGVRSYNSPLHF.